The next 22 T cell receptor beta chains were all read from a single sample in a study of cytomegalovirus exposure and HLA in healthy donors. Both 60 Vbeta primers and 13 Jbeta primers went into the PCR. This table comes from immunoSEQ multiplex PCR, and its TCRdb copy is limited to in-frame clones, with some not included. Among around 170,000 clones listed, roughly 83% were seen once. The sequenced sample consisted of PBMCs. The origin of the receptors is a boy aged 2 to 10 in good health and CMV-seronegative.

The chain recombines TRBV18 with TRBJ1-2; D remains ambiguous. This CDR3 has 14 amino acids. The germline CDR1 and CDR2 sequences are KGHSH and LQKENI. The V end lost 3 bases, the J end lost 4 bases, and 12 bases lay between the germline ends. The CDR3 loop is CASSPGVGSYGYTF. CDR3 sequence (DNA): TGTGCCAGCTCACCGGGAGTGGGCTCCTATGGCTACACCTTC.

CDR3: CAWTQGAHSNQPQHF. For the CDR3, the DNA is TGTGCCTGGACCCAGGGGGCGCATAGCAATCAGCCCCAGCATTTT. V is TRBV30 and J is TRBJ1-5; 8 nucleotides line up with TRBD1. Germline V gene data show CDR1 as GTSNPN and CDR2 as SVGIG (reference sequence). There are 15 residues in the CDR3. V gave up 4 bases and J gave up 0 bases; unmatched junction bases: 5.

V and J are TRBV20-1 and TRBJ2-7; unclear D gene. The CDR3 runs 11 residues. The germline CDR1 and CDR2 sequences are DFQATT and SNEGSKA (reference sequence). The DNA for the CDR3 is TGCAGCTCTCTAGGTACCTACGAGCAGTACTTC. As protein: CSSLGTYEQYF.

V gene TRBV18 combines with J gene TRBJ1-1; 7 nucleotides align to TRBD1. Germline trimming cut 10 bases from V and 1 base from J; bases unmatched to any gene: 6. The CDR3 is made up of 13 amino acids. Germline-derived CDR1 and CDR2 are KGHSH and LQKENI. The CDR3 region is CATTGDSNTEAFF. The CDR3 DNA reads TGTGCCACCACAGGGGATTCGAACACTGAAGCTTTCTTT. Using reference TRBV18 and TRBJ1-1 for the parts outside the CDR3, the full variable domain is NAGVMQNPRHLVRRRGQEARLRCSPMKGHSHVYWYRQLPEEGLKFMVYLQKENIIDESGMPKERFSAEFPKEGPSILRIQQVVRGDSAAYFCATTGDSNTEAFFGQGTRLTVV.

The chain uses TRBV6-6 and TRBJ2-1; D possibly corresponds to TRBD2 (5 bases). Germline lookup yields CDR1 MNHNY and CDR2 SVGAGI (reference sequence). V was trimmed by 4 bases and J by 5 bases, leaving 15 bases between them. This CDR3 is 15 amino acids long. DNA of the CDR3: TGTGCCAGCAGTTCACCGGGAACGGGTCACAATGAGCAGTTCTTC. Its translation is CASSSPGTGHNEQFF.

The chain's CDR3 is CASSPYPGRDEQYF. The CDR3 bases are TGTGCCAGCAGCCCCTACCCGGGGAGGGACGAGCAGTACTTC. The J gene is TRBJ2-7, the V gene TRBV9, with 7 bases fitting TRBD2. Trimming removed 4 bases from V and 5 bases from J; junction bases left unmatched: 9. Germline V gives CDR1 SGDLS, CDR2 YYNGEE. The CDR3 sequence is 14 residues long.

The chain is built from TRBV19 and TRBJ1-5; TRBD1 is a possible D gene (6 bases). The germline V gene encodes CDR1 LNHDA and CDR2 SQIVND (reference sequence). The CDR3 has 16 amino acids. Trimming removed 5 bases at V and 9 bases at J, with 23 bases between. CDR3: CASSPQTGSPVGPQHF. CDR3 nucleotide sequence: TGTGCCAGTAGTCCACAGACAGGTTCACCCGTGGGGCCCCAGCATTTT.

The CDR3 nucleotides read TGTGCCAGCAGCCAAGATCTGGGGCTCACAGATACGCAGTATTTT. Translation gives CASSQDLGLTDTQYF. The chain recombines TRBV14 with TRBJ2-3, with a tentative D call TRBD1 (5 bases). The CDR3 is made up of 15 amino acids. V was trimmed by 0 bases and J by 2 bases, leaving 9 bases between them. Per the germline V gene, CDR1 is SGHDN and CDR2 is FVKESK.

This chain joins TRBV19 and TRBJ1-1, with TRBD1 as a possible D gene (5 bases). Trimming stripped 5 bases from V and 2 bases from J, with 9 bases between. Germline V gene lookup returns CDR1 LNHDA and CDR2 SQIVND (reference sequence). This CDR3 has 13 amino acids. The CDR3 coding sequence is TGTGCCAGTAGTTGGGGGGATAACACTGAAGCTTTCTTT. Translated: CASSWGDNTEAFF.

This clone was recorded once. The V and J genes are TRBV27 and TRBJ2-7, with TRBD1 matching over 7 bases. Germline-derived CDR1 and CDR2 are MNHEY and SMNVEV (reference sequence). V gave up 5 bases and J gave up 4 bases; unmatched junction bases: 14. This CDR3 has 16 amino acids. The CDR3: CASSTKYRDRHYEQYF. Here the CDR3 DNA reads TGTGCCAGCAGTACTAAATACCGGGACAGACATTACGAGCAGTACTTC.

This rearrangement joins TRBV6-1 to TRBJ2-1, with 10 bases aligning to TRBD1. After removal of 6 bases from V and 7 bases from J, the junction contained 9 bases not matched to a gene. The CDR3 extends over 15 amino acids. Per germline, CDR1 MNHNS and CDR2 SASEGT. CDR3 loop: CASRKPGQGRNEQFF. CDR3 DNA: TGTGCCAGCAGGAAACCGGGACAGGGGAGAAATGAGCAGTTCTTC.

The chain uses TRBV13 and TRBJ2-7, with 13 positions matching TRBD2. V was clipped by 4 bases and J by 6 bases; unmatched bases: 6. Germline loops: CDR1 PRHDT, CDR2 FYEKMQ (reference sequence). The CDR3 extends over 15 amino acids. The CDR3 sequence: CASSSQGLAGFEQYF. Here the CDR3 DNA reads TGTGCCAGCAGCTCACAGGGACTAGCGGGGTTCGAGCAGTACTTC.

This clone was seen a few times. The V and J genes are TRBV4-1 and TRBJ1-5; no firm D call. Trimming removed 4 bases from V and 4 bases from J, with 11 bases in between. The CDR3 length is 14 residues. Germline lookup yields CDR1 MGHRA and CDR2 YSYEKL. Here the CDR3 reads CASSPLSGNQPQHF. The CDR3 DNA reads TGCGCCAGCAGCCCCCTTTCGGGGAATCAGCCCCAGCATTTT.

This chain links TRBV27 with TRBJ1-2; a weak D match, TRBD1 (6 bases). Germline V gene data show CDR1 as MNHEY and CDR2 as SMNVEV (reference sequence). With 6 bases removed from V and 0 bases from J, the gap between germline ends came to 14 bases. There are 15 residues in the CDR3. The CDR3 region is CASSSFWDTNYGYTF. CDR3 in DNA: TGTGCCAGCAGCTCATTCTGGGACACTAACTATGGCTACACCTTC.

This clone was detected only a few times. V is TRBV15 and J is TRBJ1-5; 7 bases are shared with TRBD1. Per germline, CDR1 LNHNV and CDR2 YYDKDF (reference sequence). The V gene end was trimmed by 0 bases and the J gene end by 5 bases; junction bases not matched to a gene: 4. The length of the CDR3 is 15 residues. CDR3 DNA sequence: TGTGCCACCAGCAGAGAGACAGGGATTTATCAGCCCCAGCATTTT. This codes for CATSRETGIYQPQHF.

The chain has TRBV6-1 and TRBJ2-1, with 8 nucleotides matching TRBD1. The CDR3 runs 15 residues. J lost 2 bases, V lost 6 bases, and 6 bases had no gene match. Germline values: CDR1 MNHNS, CDR2 SASEGT. The CDR3 sequence is CASSRTGNTYNEQFF. The CDR3 DNA reads TGTGCCAGCAGCCGGACAGGGAACACCTACAATGAGCAGTTCTTC.

This chain links TRBV29-1 with TRBJ1-5, with D possibly being TRBD1 (5 bases). This CDR3 contains 15 residues. CDR1 and CDR2 (germline): SQVTM, ANQGSEA. Trimming removed 0 bases at V and 0 bases at J, with 9 bases between. DNA of the CDR3: TGCAGCGTTGAAGATCGGGGGAATAGCAATCAGCCCCAGCATTTT. It specifies CSVEDRGNSNQPQHF.

This CDR3 is CASSYSPGSRSNEQFF. In nucleotides, the CDR3 is TGTGCCAGCAGTTACTCGCCAGGGTCGCGTTCCAATGAGCAGTTCTTC. This rearrangement joins TRBV6-6 to TRBJ2-1, with D tentatively TRBD1 (5 bases). CDR3 length: 16 residues. Per the germline V gene, CDR1 is MNHNY and CDR2 is SVGAGI (reference sequence). The ends were cut back, 0 bases at V and 6 bases at J, with 15 bases in the middle.

The J gene is TRBJ1-4, the V gene TRBV27; 7 nucleotides align to TRBD1. Germline-derived CDR1 and CDR2 are MNHEY and SMNVEV (reference sequence). Trimming at V came to 5 bases and at J to 2 bases, leaving 2 bases not matched to a gene. The CDR3 is 14 amino acids. The CDR3 DNA sequence: TGTGCCAGCAGTCGCAGGGGGACTAATGAAAAACTGTTTTTT. This codes for CASSRRGTNEKLFF. The full variable domain, rest sourced from reference TRBV27 and TRBJ1-4, is EAQVTQNPRYLITVTGKKLTVTCSQNMNHEYMSWYRQDPGLGLRQIYYSMNVEVTDKGDVPEGYKVSRKEKRNFPLILESPSPNQTSLYFCASSRRGTNEKLFFGSGTQLSVL.

The chain uses TRBV6-1 and TRBJ2-7; possible D gene TRBD1, 5 bases. CDR1 and CDR2 (germline): MNHNS, SASEGT. V dropped 7 bases and J dropped 3 bases, with 16 bases sitting between them. The CDR3 sequence is 14 residues long. DNA for the CDR3: TGTGCCAGCATTCAAGACAGAATCAACTACGAGCAGTACTTC. Amino acid sequence: CASIQDRINYEQYF.

This clone was found once. The chain has TRBV25-1 and TRBJ2-3, with D perhaps TRBD1 (5 bases). Trimming cost V 2 bases and J 8 bases, with 11 bases left between them. The CDR3 extends over 13 amino acids. Per the germline V gene, CDR1 is MGHDK and CDR2 is SYGVNS. The CDR3 bases are TGTGCCAGCAGTGAAAAGGGGTGGGGTACGCAGTATTTT. This encodes CASSEKGWGTQYF.

DNA for the CDR3: TGTGCCTGGAGTGTAACAGCCTATGGCTACACCTTC. This translates into CAWSVTAYGYTF. This chain connects TRBV30 to TRBJ1-2; no clear D. The ends were cut back, 0 bases at V and 4 bases at J, with 6 bases in the middle. The CDR3 spans 12 residues. CDR1 is GTSNPN and CDR2 is SVGIG in the germline V gene (reference sequence).